Below, 23 T cell receptor beta chains from the same sample are listed, as sequenced in a study of PD-1 blockade in mismatch repair-deficient tumors. The repertoire was sequenced with immunoSEQ multiplex PCR; TCRdb's copy has only in-frame clones and lacks some. Here the sample spans under 85,000 clones, 60% to 80% being singletons. The sequencing used peripheral blood, collected 2 weeks after starting pembrolizumab. These receptors were taken from an adult with mismatch repair-deficient cancer.

The chain combines TRBV5-1 with TRBJ2-2; TRBD1 or TRBD2 may be the D gene (5 bases each). The V and J ends lost 4 bases and 5 bases respectively, with 18 bases between them. The CDR3 is 16 amino acids. From germline, CDR1 is SGHRS and CDR2 YFSETQ. CDR3 DNA: TGCGCCAGCAGCCCGTTGGGATGGGGGAGTACCGGGGAGCTGTTTTTT. It translates to CASSPLGWGSTGELFF.

The gene calls are TRBV2 and TRBJ1-1; D gene uncertain. In germline, CDR1 is SNHLY, CDR2 FYNNEI. The V gene lost 8 bases and the J gene lost 1 base, with 11 bases spanning the gap. The CDR3 is made up of 13 amino acids. CDR3 coding DNA: TGTGCCAGCTTAATCCGGGGGAACACTGAAGCTTTCTTT. Protein sequence: CASLIRGNTEAFF. Variable domain in full (rest from reference TRBV2 and TRBJ1-1): EPEVTQTPSHQVTQMGQEVILRCVPISNHLYFYWYRQILGQKVEFLVSFYNNEISEKSEIFDDQFSVERPDGSNFTLKIRSTKLEDSAMYFCASLIRGNTEAFFGQGTRLTVV.

The gene calls are TRBV7-3 and TRBJ2-5; perhaps TRBD2 as D (6 bases). The V end lost 2 bases, the J end lost 0 bases, and 10 bases lay between the germline ends. The CDR3 consists of 15 residues. In germline, CDR1 is SGHTA, CDR2 FQGTGA. Here the CDR3 DNA reads TGTGCCAGCAGCTTACAAGGCGGGAACCAAGAGACCCAGTACTTC. Protein sequence: CASSLQGGNQETQYF.

The V gene is TRBV5-1, the J gene TRBJ2-3, with TRBD1 identical over 7 bases. The trim removed 4 bases at V and 2 bases at J, leaving 10 bases unmatched. Germline V gene lookup returns CDR1 SGHRS and CDR2 YFSETQ. The CDR3 consists of 16 residues. The CDR3 region is CASSGIDGTDTDTQYF. The DNA for the CDR3 is TGCGCCAGCAGCGGCATCGACGGGACAGACACAGATACGCAGTATTTT.

The chain joins TRBV25-1 to TRBJ2-7; a weak D match, TRBD2 (6 bases). This CDR3 is built from 14 residues. V lost 8 bases, J lost 1 base, and 15 bases lay in between. Germline V gene data show CDR1 as MGHDK and CDR2 as SYGVNS. The CDR3 DNA is TGTGCCAGCGCCTCAAGAGGGACTTCCTACGAGCAGTACTTC. The encoded protein is CASASRGTSYEQYF.

In its sample, this clone ranks as medium-sized. This chain uses TRBV4-1 with TRBJ1-5; D remains ambiguous. The V end lost 1 base, the J end lost 5 bases, and 6 bases lay between the germline ends. This CDR3 comprises 13 residues. The V gene's germline CDR1 is MGHRA and CDR2 YSYEKL. CDR3 in DNA: TGCGCCAGCAGCCAAGTCCTTCATCAGCCCCAGCATTTT. Its protein product is CASSQVLHQPQHF.

This chain links TRBV5-4 with TRBJ1-2; the D gene is possibly TRBD1 (5 bases). V was shortened by 4 bases and J by 5 bases, with 18 bases between the two germline ends. Germline loops: CDR1 SGHNT, CDR2 YYREEE (reference sequence). CDR3 length: 15 amino acids. The CDR3 sequence: CASSRRQGQEYGYTF. CDR3 DNA: TGTGCCAGCAGCAGGAGGCAGGGCCAAGAGTATGGCTACACCTTC.

The chain employs TRBV29-1 and TRBJ2-1; 7 positions agree with TRBD2. The CDR3 runs to 14 residues. Per the germline V gene, CDR1 is SQVTM and CDR2 is ANQGSEA. Trimming at V came to 0 bases and at J to 4 bases, leaving 3 bases not matched to a gene. This chain's CDR3 is CSVEELREYNEQFF. DNA of the CDR3: TGCAGCGTTGAAGAGTTGCGGGAGTACAATGAGCAGTTCTTC.

This chain connects TRBV7-9 to TRBJ2-1, with a tentative D call TRBD1 (5 bases). This CDR3 spans 13 amino acids. The germline gives CDR1 SEHNR, CDR2 FQNEAQ (reference sequence). Deletions cut 9 bases from V and 9 bases from J, with 18 bases between. The CDR3 loop is CASGRISRGEQFF. As DNA, the CDR3 is TGTGCCAGTGGGCGTATCAGTAGGGGTGAGCAGTTCTTC.

The rearrangement links TRBV19 to TRBJ1-5; the D gene is possibly TRBD1 (5 bases). Trimming cost V 3 bases and J 7 bases, with 16 bases left between them. This CDR3 comprises 15 residues. Germline assignment: CDR1 LNHDA and CDR2 SQIVND (reference sequence). The CDR3 loop is CASSMMWGKGQPQHF. In DNA form, the CDR3 reads TGTGCCAGTAGTATGATGTGGGGGAAAGGCCAGCCCCAGCATTTT.

The chain's CDR3 is CASSRTGGTGELFF. The CDR3 DNA reads as TGTGCCAGCAGTCGAACAGGGGGGACCGGGGAGCTGTTTTTT. The chain couples TRBV6-5 to TRBJ2-2; 8 bases agree with TRBD1. With 5 bases clipped from V and 5 bases from J, the junction kept 4 bases outside the gene matches. The germline CDR1 and CDR2 sequences are MNHEY and SVGAGI. The CDR3 is made up of 14 amino acids.

The chain joins TRBV5-4 to TRBJ2-6; no clear D gene. Per the germline V gene, CDR1 is SGHNT and CDR2 is YYREEE (reference sequence). The ends were cut back, 1 base at V and 0 bases at J, with 8 bases in the middle. CDR3 length: 16 residues. CDR3 coding DNA: TGTGCCAGCAGCTTGTCAGCTCCCTCTGGGGCCAACGTCCTGACTTTC. Translated, it gives CASSLSAPSGANVLTF.

This clone was detected once. The chain has TRBV27 and TRBJ2-1, with TRBD2 identical over 10 bases. J lost 6 bases, V lost 6 bases, and 8 bases had no gene match. CDR3 length: 15 residues. Germline V gene sequence: CDR1 MNHEY, CDR2 SMNVEV (reference sequence). The CDR3 is CASRSGTSVANEQFF. The CDR3 nucleotides are TGTGCCAGCAGGTCAGGGACTAGCGTTGCCAATGAGCAGTTCTTC.

This chain joins TRBV5-1 and TRBJ1-1; D remains unclear. The CDR3 is 13 amino acids. Per germline, CDR1 SGHRS and CDR2 YFSETQ. V was trimmed by 4 bases and J by 1 base, leaving 8 bases between them. CDR3 DNA sequence: TGCGCCAGCAGCCCTCTCCGGAACACTGAAGCTTTCTTT. Translated, it gives CASSPLRNTEAFF. The full variable domain, completed using reference TRBV5-1 and TRBJ1-1, is KAGVTQTPRYLIKTRGQQVTLSCSPISGHRSVSWYQQTPGQGLQFLFEYFSETQRNKGNFPGRFSGRQFSNSRSEMNVSTLELGDSALYLCASSPLRNTEAFFGQGTRLTVV.

The chain combines TRBV5-1 with TRBJ2-4; D is perhaps TRBD1 (5 bases). V dropped 1 base and J dropped 0 bases, with 14 bases sitting between them. Per the germline V gene, CDR1 is SGHRS and CDR2 is YFSETQ. This CDR3 is built from 17 residues. For the CDR3, the DNA is TGCGCCAGCAGCTTGAGGGGTCAGGCATTAGCCAAAAACATTCAGTACTTC. Its protein product is CASSLRGQALAKNIQYF.

This clone came up a few times. The rearrangement joins TRBV4-1 to TRBJ1-5; D is possibly TRBD1 (5 bases). There are 14 residues in the CDR3. Between the trimmed V and J ends, which lost 1 base and 3 bases, there was a span of 7 bases. The germline V gene has CDR1 MGHRA and CDR2 YSYEKL. In DNA, the CDR3 is TGCGCCAGCAGCCAAGCCAGGGTCAATCAGCCCCAGCATTTT. As protein: CASSQARVNQPQHF.

The V gene is TRBV19, the J gene TRBJ1-1; TRBD1 aligns across 8 bases. Germline-derived CDR1 and CDR2 are LNHDA and SQIVND (reference sequence). The CDR3 spans 13 residues. V was pared by 5 bases and J by 6 bases, with 5 bases of the junction left unmatched. Written as DNA, the CDR3 is TGTGCCAGTAGTCCCTCAGGGGGCTCTGAAGCTTTCTTT. The encoded protein is CASSPSGGSEAFF.

This clone turned up a few times. V gene TRBV6-5 combines with J gene TRBJ2-7; tentatively, D is TRBD1 (6 bases). Germline V lookup: CDR1 MNHEY, CDR2 SVGAGI. The length of the CDR3 is 15 residues. V lost 6 bases to trimming and J lost 2 bases, with 17 bases between them. This CDR3 reads CASRTGDTRAYEQYF. CDR3 DNA: TGTGCCAGCAGGACCGGGGACACGAGGGCCTACGAGCAGTACTTC.

The gene calls are TRBV5-4 and TRBJ2-1; TRBD1 matches at 9 bases. Germline V gives CDR1 SGHNT, CDR2 YYREEE (reference sequence). The V segment lost 3 bases and the J segment 5 bases; nucleotides outside the gene matches: 3. The CDR3 sequence is 14 residues long. In nucleotides, the CDR3 is TGTGCCAGCAGCTGGGACAGGGCGGACAATGAGCAGTTCTTC. As protein: CASSWDRADNEQFF.

This clone was recorded a few times. The V gene is TRBV6-1, the J gene TRBJ1-1; D perhaps matches TRBD1 (6 bases). The germline V and J ends were trimmed by 6 bases and 0 bases, with 11 bases remaining between them. Per the germline V gene, CDR1 is MNHNS and CDR2 is SASEGT. This CDR3 is 14 amino acids long. The CDR3 sequence: CASRTGKMNTEAFF. As DNA, the CDR3 is TGTGCCAGCAGGACAGGCAAAATGAACACTGAAGCTTTCTTT.

The CDR3 here is CASSRPGQGRSEQYF. The CDR3 DNA follows: TGTGCCAGCAGCCGACCGGGACAGGGTAGGAGCGAGCAGTACTTC. The V and J genes are TRBV14 and TRBJ2-7, with 9 bases identical to TRBD1. This CDR3 comprises 15 residues. Germline CDR1 is SGHDN and CDR2 is FVKESK. Trimming at V came to 4 bases and at J to 6 bases, leaving 10 bases not matched to a gene.

In its sample, this clone was seen once. V is TRBV7-9 and J is TRBJ2-3; 10 bases map to TRBD1. Trimming cost V 4 bases and J 1 base; bases outside gene matches: 8. This CDR3 contains 17 residues. Germline values: CDR1 SEHNR, CDR2 FQNEAQ (reference sequence). The CDR3 spells CASSSGDRGLGTDTQYF. The CDR3 region has the DNA TGTGCCAGCAGCTCGGGTGACAGGGGGCTCGGCACAGATACGCAGTATTTT.

This clone was found a few times. The DNA of the CDR3 is TGTGCCAGCAGCGACCAAACGGAGGGAGACAATGAGCAGTTCTTC. Translated: CASSDQTEGDNEQFF. J is TRBJ2-1 and V is TRBV21-1; no check of the table's D call, TRBD2, against the DNA was made. TRBV21-1 is a pseudogene segment. The CDR3 loop spans 15 amino acids.